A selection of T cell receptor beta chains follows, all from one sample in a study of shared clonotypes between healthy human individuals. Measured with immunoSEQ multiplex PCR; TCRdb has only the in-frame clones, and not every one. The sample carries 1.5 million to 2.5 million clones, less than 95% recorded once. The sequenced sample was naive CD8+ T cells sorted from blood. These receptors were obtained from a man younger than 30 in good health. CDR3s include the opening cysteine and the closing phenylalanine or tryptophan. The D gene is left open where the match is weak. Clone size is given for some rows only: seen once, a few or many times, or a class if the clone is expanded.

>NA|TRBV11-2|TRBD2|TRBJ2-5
TGTGCCAGCAGCTTAGCTGTCGGGGGGGAAGATGAGACCCAGTACTTC
CASSLAVGGEDETQYF
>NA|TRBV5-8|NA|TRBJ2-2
TGTGCCAGCAGCTTTGAAGGGAACACCGGGGAGCTGTTTTTT
CASSFEGNTGELFF
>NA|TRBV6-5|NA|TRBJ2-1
TGTGCCAGCACGGGACCCAACAGGCGGGGTGAGCAGTTCTTC
CASTGPNRRGEQFF
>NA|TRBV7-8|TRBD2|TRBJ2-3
TGTGCCAGCAGCTTTGGACTAGCGGGGGCAACAGATACGCAGTATTTT
CASSFGLAGATDTQYF
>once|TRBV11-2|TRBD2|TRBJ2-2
TGTGCCAGCAGCATGCTTAGCGGGAGGGGGGCCGGGGAGCTGTTTTTT
CASSMLSGRGAGELFF
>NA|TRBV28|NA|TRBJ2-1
TGTGCCAGCAGTTTAATGGGCTATTTAGGGACCAATGAGCAGTTCTTC
CASSLMGYLGTNEQFF
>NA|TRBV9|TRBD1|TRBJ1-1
TGTGCCAGCAGCGACGGGCGACAGGGGTTTGTGAACACTGAAGCTTTCTTT
CASSDGRQGFVNTEAFF
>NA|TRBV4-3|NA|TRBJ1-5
TGCGCCAGCAGCCAAGATAGGCGGACGAATCAGCCCCAGCATTTT
CASSQDRRTNQPQHF
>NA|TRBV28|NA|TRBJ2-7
TGTGCCAGCAGTTTATGGAGGGAAACCACCTACGAGCAGTACTTC
CASSLWRETTYEQYF
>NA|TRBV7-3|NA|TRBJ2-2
TGTGCCAGCAGCTTAGCGGGCGGGGAGCTGTTTTTT
CASSLAGGELFF
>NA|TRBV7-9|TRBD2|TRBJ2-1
TGTGCCAGCAGCCCCCGGCGGACTAGCGGGAGTGATGAGCAGTTCTTC
CASSPRRTSGSDEQFF
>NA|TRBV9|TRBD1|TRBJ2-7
TGTGCCAGCAGCGCCCGGGACAGGGGCTACGAGCAGTACTTC
CASSARDRGYEQYF
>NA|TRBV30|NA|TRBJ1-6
TGTGCCTGGGAGAGTAATTCACCCCTCCACTTT
CAWESNSPLHF
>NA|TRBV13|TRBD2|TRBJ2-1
TGTGCCAGCACACCAAGGGGAGGACTAGCGGGGCTCGGCCCCTACAATGAGCAGTTCTTC
CASTPRGGLAGLGPYNEQFF
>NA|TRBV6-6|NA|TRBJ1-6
TGTGCCAGCATCTGGGGCTCCTATAATTCACCCCTCCACTTT
CASIWGSYNSPLHF
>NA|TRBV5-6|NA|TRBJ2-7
TGTGCCAGCAGCTTCAACCAAATAGAGCAGTACTTC
CASSFNQIEQYF
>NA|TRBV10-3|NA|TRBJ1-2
TGTGCCATCAGTGAGTCGGGGGGCGTTGGCTACACCTTC
CAISESGGVGYTF
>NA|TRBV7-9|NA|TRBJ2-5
TGTGCCAGCAGCTTGTCCGGGGGCGCGGGGCGAGAGACCCAGTACTTC
CASSLSGGAGRETQYF
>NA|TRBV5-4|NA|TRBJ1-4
TGTGCCAGCAGGGACAGCGAGAATGAAAAACTGTTTTTT
CASRDSENEKLFF
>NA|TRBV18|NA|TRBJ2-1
TGTGCCAGCTCACCCGGGACACCCTCCTACAATGAGCAGTTCTTC
CASSPGTPSYNEQFF
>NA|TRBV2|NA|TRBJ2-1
TGTGCCACGGTGGACAGGGACGATGGGGGGGATGAGCAGTTCTTC
CATVDRDDGGDEQFF
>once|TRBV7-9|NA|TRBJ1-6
TGTGCCAGCAGCTTAACGGTTTTATCGGAATCACCCCTCCACTTT
CASSLTVLSESPLHF
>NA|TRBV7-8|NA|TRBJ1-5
TGTGCCAGCAGCTTAGCGGAGGGGACTGGCGGCAATCAGCCCCAGCATTTT
CASSLAEGTGGNQPQHF
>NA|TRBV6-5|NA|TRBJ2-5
TGTGCCAGCAGTCCTTCAGGGTTCGAGACCCAGTACTTC
CASSPSGFETQYF
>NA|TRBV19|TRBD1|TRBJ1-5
TGTGCCAGTAGGGGGACAGACGATCAGCCCCAGCATTTT
CASRGTDDQPQHF
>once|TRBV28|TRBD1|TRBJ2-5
TGTGCCAGCAGTTTACCCGCCCGAACAGGGGGCATCGAGACCCAGTACTTC
CASSLPARTGGIETQYF
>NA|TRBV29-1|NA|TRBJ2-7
TGCAGCGTTGAAATGGAGTCCTACGAGCAGTACTTC
CSVEMESYEQYF
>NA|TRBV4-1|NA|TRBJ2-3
TGCGCCAGCAGCTGGGGCGAGGGAACAGATACGCAGTATTTT
CASSWGEGTDTQYF
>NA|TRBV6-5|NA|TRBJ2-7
TGTGCCAGCAGTTACGGAACGGGGATCGACGAGCAGTACTTC
CASSYGTGIDEQYF
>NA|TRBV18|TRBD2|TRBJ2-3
TGTGCCAGCTCACACCAACCGGGACTAGCGGGAACAGATACGCAGTATTTT
CASSHQPGLAGTDTQYF
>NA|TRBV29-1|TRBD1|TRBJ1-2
TGCAGCGTTGGACCCACTCGGGACAGTCTAAACTATGGCTACACCTTC
CSVGPTRDSLNYGYTF
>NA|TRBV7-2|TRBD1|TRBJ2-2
TGTGCCAGCAGCTGGCGACGCCGCCGCGGACAGGGTTGGTCCGGGGAGCTGTTTTTT
CASSWRRRRGQGWSGELFF
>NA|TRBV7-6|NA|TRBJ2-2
TGTGCCAGCAGCTTAGGTGGACTAACCACCGGGGAGCTGTTTTTT
CASSLGGLTTGELFF
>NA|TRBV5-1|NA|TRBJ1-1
TGCGCCAGCAGCTCCGACGAATTGGACACTGAAGCTTTCTTT
CASSSDELDTEAFF
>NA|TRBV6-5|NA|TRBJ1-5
TGTGCCAGCAGTTACGATGGGACACCGGTATGGCCCCAGCATTTT
CASSYDGTPVWPQHF
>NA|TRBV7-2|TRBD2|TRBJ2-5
TGTGCCAGCAGCCTCGGGGGGGCCCCACAAGAGACCCAGTACTTC
CASSLGGAPQETQYF
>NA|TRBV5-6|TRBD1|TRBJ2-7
TGTGCCAGCAGCCTAGGACAGGGATGGCAGTACTTC
CASSLGQGWQYF
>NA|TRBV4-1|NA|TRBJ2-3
TGCGCCAGCAGCCCACAGGAGATTAGCACAGATACGCAGTATTTT
CASSPQEISTDTQYF
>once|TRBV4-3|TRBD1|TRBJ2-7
TGCGCCAGCAGCCAAGCTTCTATCCGGGACAGGGACTACGAGCAGTACTTC
CASSQASIRDRDYEQYF
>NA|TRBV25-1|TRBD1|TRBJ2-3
TGTGCCAGCAGTGTACAGGGGGCCCCAGATACGCAGTATTTT
CASSVQGAPDTQYF
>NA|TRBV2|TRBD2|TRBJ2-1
TGTGCCAGCTTGTGGACTAGTGAGGGAAATGAGCAGTTCTTC
CASLWTSEGNEQFF
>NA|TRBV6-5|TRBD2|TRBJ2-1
TGTGCCAGCAGTTACTCGAAAGGGACTATTTTACTTGAGCAGTTCTTC
CASSYSKGTILLEQFF
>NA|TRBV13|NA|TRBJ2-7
TGTGCCAGCAGCTCCGGCGGTTCCCTTTACGAGCAGTACTTC
CASSSGGSLYEQYF
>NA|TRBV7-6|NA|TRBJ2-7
TGTGCCAGCAGCTTACAAGTCGGTTTCACACCCTACGAGCAGTACTTC
CASSLQVGFTPYEQYF
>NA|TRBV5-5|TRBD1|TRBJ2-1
TGTGCCAGCAGCCTGCTACCGGGACAGGAGTTAGGTGAGCAGTTCTTC
CASSLLPGQELGEQFF
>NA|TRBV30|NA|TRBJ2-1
TGTGCCTGGAGTGTAAGTATTAACAATGAGCAGTTCTTC
CAWSVSINNEQFF
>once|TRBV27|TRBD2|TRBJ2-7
TGTGCCAGCAGTCCTGAGCGGGAGGTTGATGAGCAGTACTTC
CASSPEREVDEQYF
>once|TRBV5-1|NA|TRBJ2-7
TGCGCCAGCAGCACCGCCTACGAGCAGTACTTC
CASSTAYEQYF
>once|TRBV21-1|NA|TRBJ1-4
TGTGCCAGCACCAGCTTGGACAGGGGGCTCAAACCAACTAATGAAAAACTGTTTTTT
CASTSLDRGLKPTNEKLFF
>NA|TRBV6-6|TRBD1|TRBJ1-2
TGTGCCAGCAATCCCGGGACAGGGCCGGATGGCTACACCTTC
CASNPGTGPDGYTF
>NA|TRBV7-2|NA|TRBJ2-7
TGTGCCAGCAGTTTAAATCGGGACTTCTCCTACGAGCAGTACTTC
CASSLNRDFSYEQYF
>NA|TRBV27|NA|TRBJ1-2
TGTGCCAGCAGTTCCTTCCCTGGGTATGGCTACACCTTC
CASSSFPGYGYTF